This T cell receptor (beta chain) emerged from a study of low-dose radiotherapy and immunotherapy resistance in tumors. About the research overall: A dose of 0.5 Gy per fraction was delivered to Cohort 1 every 2 weeks, for a total of 6.5 Gy. Per fraction, Cohort 2 was given 1 Gy every two weeks, accumulating a total of 13 Gy over 26 weeks.

Time point indicated: after trial treatment. Treatment given: LDRT plus nivolumab, ipilimumab, low-dose cyclophosphamide and aspirin (RACIN trial). Donors were administered nivolumab, ipilimumab, aspirin and low-dose cyclophosphamide, together with low-dose radiotherapy. V lost 6 bases to trimming and J lost 1 base, with 7 bases between them. This CDR3 contains 12 residues. CDR1 and CDR2 from the germline V gene are MGHDK and SYGVNS. Primers used for first-strand cDNA, a TRAV- and TRBV-specific set, covered both alpha and beta chains. Amplification of TCRs used a constant-region primer and V-primer adapter for 20 PCR cycles. TCRdb itself ran the reads through MiXCR, one entry per CDR3 protein. The table lists approximately 84,000 distinct CDR3 sequences, under 20% of them singletons, with less than 1.5% in the top ten. This clonotype appeared many times.

The material sequenced was PBMCs, taken after low-dose radiotherapy plus immunotherapy. This chain connects TRBV25-1 to TRBJ2-7, with D tentatively TRBD1 (5 bases). This sequence was found in a male donor with prostate cancer. The CDR3 sequence: CASSPGSYEQYF. In nucleotides, the CDR3 is TGTGCCAGCAGCCCAGGGTCCTACGAGCAGTACTTC.